The next 21 T cell receptor beta chains were all read from a single sample in a study of cytomegalovirus exposure and HLA in healthy donors (dated 2017 in TCRdb). The method was the immunoSEQ multiplex PCR assay. A mixture of 60 forward primers for TCR Vbeta segments and 13 reverse primers for TCR Jbeta segments was used in the multiplex PCR. Imported from immuneACCESS, the table was reduced by TCRdb to in-frame sequences with V and J called. These copies leave out some clones; in studies compared against another copy, an unresolved V gene accounts for under half, and the cause of the remainder is not known. This sample gives 130,000 to 150,000 clones in total; around 78% of them show up just once. The ten largest clones add up to less than 3.5% of the sample. Sequenced: PBMCs. Every receptor here comes from a male donor in good health and CMV-seronegative.

The CDR3 sequence is CASSQECRQFF. Here the CDR3 DNA reads TGTGCCAGCAGCCAAGAATGTCGGCAGTTCTTC. The chain is built from TRBV14 and TRBJ2-1; D is uncertain. This CDR3 has 11 amino acids. Trimming took off 0 bases at V and 12 bases at J, with 6 bases between the two ends. The germline V gene has CDR1 SGHDN and CDR2 FVKESK.

This chain links TRBV19 with TRBJ1-1, with 7 bases fitting TRBD1. Trimming removed 6 bases from V and 3 bases from J; junction bases left unmatched: 10. The CDR3 runs to 15 residues. From germline, CDR1 is LNHDA and CDR2 SQIVND (reference sequence). The CDR3 DNA reads as TGTGCCAGTAGCACCTCGACAGGGTACGACACTGAAGCTTTCTTT. It yields the protein CASSTSTGYDTEAFF.

The rearrangement links TRBV12-5 to TRBJ2-7; TRBD1 matches 12 bases. There are 16 residues in the CDR3. The germline gives CDR1 LGHNT, CDR2 FRNRAP. V trimming: 2 bases; J trimming: 4 bases; junction bases outside the gene matches: 6. The CDR3 loop reads CASGLLPGQGAYEQYF. CDR3 DNA sequence: TGTGCTAGTGGTTTGCTACCGGGACAGGGGGCTTACGAGCAGTACTTC.

This chain joins TRBV2 and TRBJ1-1, with D tentatively TRBD1 (5 bases). Trimming stripped 8 bases from V and 1 base from J, with 8 bases between. Germline V gene sequence: CDR1 SNHLY, CDR2 FYNNEI. This CDR3 comprises 12 residues. Here the CDR3 DNA reads TGTGCCAGCGGGGCGGAGAACACTGAAGCTTTCTTT. Its translation is CASGAENTEAFF.

The chain links TRBV5-6 to TRBJ1-4; TRBD1 matches 7 bases. Trimming took 3 bases from V and 7 from J; bases not matched to a gene: 3. The CDR3 is 13 residues long. CDR1 is SGHDT, CDR2 YYEEEE, per germline. The CDR3: CASSWGDSEKLFF. The CDR3 nucleotides are TGTGCCAGCAGCTGGGGGGACAGTGAAAAACTGTTTTTT.

The chain combines TRBV19 with TRBJ2-5; TRBD2 might be the D (6 bases). The CDR3 loop spans 15 amino acids. CDR1 is LNHDA and CDR2 is SQIVND in the germline V gene (reference sequence). Trimming cost V 3 bases and J 3 bases, with 14 bases left between them. The CDR3 DNA sequence: TGTGCCAGTAGTATGGTGGGACTGTTAAAAGAGACCCAGTACTTC. As protein: CASSMVGLLKETQYF.

This clone came up a few times. The chain couples TRBV25-1 to TRBJ1-5; D unclear. Germline V lookup: CDR1 MGHDK, CDR2 SYGVNS. The CDR3 extends over 13 amino acids. The V and J ends lost 4 bases and 5 bases respectively, with 9 bases between them. The CDR3 nucleotides are TGTGCCAGCAGTGGCGGATTCGATCAGCCCCAGCATTTT. Protein sequence: CASSGGFDQPQHF.

The chain couples TRBV7-2 to TRBJ2-2; tentatively, D is TRBD1 (6 bases). Germline-derived CDR1 and CDR2 are SGHTA and FQGNSA. V shed 3 bases and J shed 9 bases, with 14 bases lying between them. There are 14 residues in the CDR3. The CDR3 DNA reads as TGTGCCAGCAGCTTGGGGGCCTCGCAGAGGGAGCTGTTTTTT. The encoded protein is CASSLGASQRELFF.

J is TRBJ1-1 and V is TRBV5-1; D gene unclear. Germline V gene lookup returns CDR1 SGHRS and CDR2 YFSETQ. Trimming removed 4 bases at V and 2 bases at J, with 12 bases between. The CDR3 spans 14 residues. The CDR3 region has the DNA TGCGCCAGCAGCCAACAACTAACTAACACTGAAGCTTTCTTT. It encodes CASSQQLTNTEAFF.

This clone came up once. The rearrangement uses TRBV29-1 and TRBJ1-3, with D maybe TRBD1 (5 bases). The germline CDR1 and CDR2 sequences are SQVTM and ANQGSEA. The CDR3 runs to 13 residues. Trimming stripped 4 bases from V and 0 bases from J, with 7 bases between. CDR3 loop: CSVGRGSGNTIYF. CDR3 in DNA: TGCAGCGTTGGTAGGGGCTCTGGAAACACCATATATTTT.

The CDR3 nucleotides are TGTGCCAGCAGCTTCTCCAGGAATGAGCAGTTCTTC. It codes for CASSFSRNEQFF. The J gene is TRBJ2-1, the V gene TRBV5-4; no clear D. The CDR3 has 12 residues. Per germline, CDR1 SGHNT and CDR2 YYREEE (reference sequence). V was shortened by 2 bases and J by 7 bases, with 7 bases between the two germline ends.

This clone was seen more than once but under ten times. V and J are TRBV7-2 and TRBJ1-1; D remains ambiguous. CDR1 and CDR2 (germline): SGHTA, FQGNSA. Deletions cut 4 bases from V and 1 base from J, with 4 bases between. The CDR3 is made up of 12 amino acids. In nucleotides, the CDR3 is TGTGCCAGCAGCTACGGGAACACTGAAGCTTTCTTT. Translated, it gives CASSYGNTEAFF.

The V and J genes are TRBV30 and TRBJ2-5; D is perhaps TRBD2 (5 bases). Trimming removed 0 bases at V and 3 bases at J, with 11 bases between. CDR1 and CDR2 from the germline V gene are GTSNPN and SVGIG (reference sequence). The CDR3 covers 14 residues. CDR3 sequence: CAWSVLGFKETQYF. The CDR3 region has the DNA TGTGCCTGGAGTGTACTAGGGTTCAAAGAGACCCAGTACTTC. Full variable domain (outside the CDR3, taken from reference TRBV30 and TRBJ2-5): SQTIHQWPATLVQPVGSPLSLECTVEGTSNPNLYWYRQAAGRGLQLLFYSVGIGQISSEVPQNLSASRPQDRQFILSSKKLLLSDSGFYLCAWSVLGFKETQYFGPGTRLLVL.

The chain couples TRBV27 to TRBJ1-1, with 9 bases fitting TRBD1. Per the germline V gene, CDR1 is MNHEY and CDR2 is SMNVEV (reference sequence). The CDR3 totals 14 residues. V shed 3 bases, J shed 4 bases, and the junction held 3 bases outside the gene matches. CDR3: CASSLDRGRTEAFF. The CDR3 region has the DNA TGTGCCAGCAGTTTGGACAGGGGCCGCACTGAAGCTTTCTTT.

The chain employs TRBV18 and TRBJ1-5; perhaps TRBD1 as D (5 bases). This CDR3 spans 14 amino acids. In germline, CDR1 is KGHSH, CDR2 LQKENI. Trimming took off 2 bases at V and 2 bases at J, with 7 bases between the two ends. The CDR3 here is CASSPGAGNQPQHF. The CDR3 region has the DNA TGTGCCAGCTCACCAGGGGCGGGCAATCAGCCCCAGCATTTT.

This chain joins TRBV15 and TRBJ2-7, with D perhaps matching TRBD2 (5 bases). Trimming cost V 0 bases and J 4 bases, with 13 bases left between them. The length of the CDR3 is 15 residues. Germline lookup yields CDR1 LNHNV and CDR2 YYDKDF (reference sequence). CDR3 protein: CATSRDVGVSYEQYF. Here the CDR3 DNA reads TGTGCCACCAGCAGAGATGTCGGGGTTTCGTACGAGCAGTACTTC.

This clone was seen a single time. The gene calls are TRBV6-6 and TRBJ2-7; 8 bases are a match to TRBD2. Losses at the gene ends were 0 bases for V and 4 bases for J; bases not matched to a gene: 5. There are 15 residues in the CDR3. Looked up from germline, CDR1 is MNHNY and CDR2 is SVGAGI (reference sequence). CDR3 amino acids: CASSYSQRGKYEQYF. As DNA, the CDR3 is TGTGCCAGCAGTTACTCCCAGCGGGGGAAGTACGAGCAGTACTTC.

This clone was recorded a few times. V is TRBV7-6 and J is TRBJ2-7; 9 bases are shared with TRBD1. V dropped 0 bases and J dropped 2; count of bases not matched to a gene: 2. Germline assignment: CDR1 SGHVS and CDR2 FNYEAQ. The CDR3 has 15 residues. CDR3 loop: CASSLAGTGPYEQYF. CDR3 in DNA: TGTGCCAGCAGCTTAGCAGGGACAGGGCCCTACGAGCAGTACTTC.

J is TRBJ1-2 and V is TRBV2; 7 bases agree with TRBD1. The CDR3 runs to 13 residues. Germline-derived CDR1 and CDR2 are SNHLY and FYNNEI. The junction had 2 bases not matched to a gene; V was cut back by 3 bases and J by 4 bases. CDR3 residues: CASSEAGGYGYTF. The CDR3 DNA reads as TGTGCCAGCAGTGAGGCAGGGGGCTATGGCTACACCTTC.

The CDR3: CASSLSGLAGKETQYF. CDR3 sequence (DNA): TGTGCCAGCAGCTTATCAGGACTAGCGGGCAAAGAGACCCAGTACTTC. V usage is TRBV11-3 and J usage is TRBJ2-5; 11 bases fit TRBD2. The germline V gene has CDR1 SGHNT and CDR2 YENEEA. The V gene end was trimmed by 2 bases and the J gene end by 3 bases; junction bases not matched to a gene: 5. CDR3 size: 16 residues.

In DNA, the CDR3 is TGTGCCAGCAGTGAGAGTCCGGGACAGAGCTCCTACGAGCAGTACTTC. It translates to CASSESPGQSSYEQYF. The chain recombines TRBV6-1 with TRBJ2-7; 7 bases fit TRBD1. Losses at the gene ends were 3 bases for V and 0 bases for J; bases not matched to a gene: 8. Per the germline V gene, CDR1 is MNHNS and CDR2 is SASEGT. This CDR3 has 16 residues.